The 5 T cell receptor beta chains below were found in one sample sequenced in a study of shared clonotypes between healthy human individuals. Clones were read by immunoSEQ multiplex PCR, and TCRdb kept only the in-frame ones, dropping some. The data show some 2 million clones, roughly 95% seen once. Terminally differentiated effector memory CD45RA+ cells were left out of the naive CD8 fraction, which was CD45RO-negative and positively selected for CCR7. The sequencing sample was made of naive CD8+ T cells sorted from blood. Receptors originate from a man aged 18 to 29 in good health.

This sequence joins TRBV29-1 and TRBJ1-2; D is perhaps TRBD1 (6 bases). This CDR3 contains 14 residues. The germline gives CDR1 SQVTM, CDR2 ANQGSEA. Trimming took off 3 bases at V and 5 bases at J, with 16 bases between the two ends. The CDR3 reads CSVDRQEGGYGYTF. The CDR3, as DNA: TGCAGCGTTGACCGACAGGAAGGAGGGTATGGCTACACCTTC. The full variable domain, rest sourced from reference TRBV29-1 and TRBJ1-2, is SAVISQKPSRDICQRGTSLTIQCQVDSQVTMMFWYRQQPGQSLTLIATANQGSEATYESGFVIDKFPISRPNLTFSTLTVSNMSPEDSSIYLCSVDRQEGGYGYTFGSGTRLTVV.

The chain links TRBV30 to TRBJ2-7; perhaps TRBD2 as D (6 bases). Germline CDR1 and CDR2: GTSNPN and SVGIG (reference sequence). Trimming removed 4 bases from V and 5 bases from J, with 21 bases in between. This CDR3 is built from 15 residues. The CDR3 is CAWTGVAGPTHEQYF. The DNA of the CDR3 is TGTGCCTGGACGGGGGTGGCAGGGCCTACGCACGAGCAGTACTTC.

In nucleotides, the CDR3 is TGTGCCAGCAGTGAAGGGGTCGGAGGGGCCACTGAAGCTTTCTTT. Its protein is CASSEGVGGATEAFF. This chain links TRBV6-1 with TRBJ1-1; D is possibly TRBD1 (5 bases). Germline V CDR1 and CDR2: MNHNS, SASEGT. The CDR3 runs to 15 residues. V lost 1 base to trimming and J lost 4 bases, with 13 bases between them.

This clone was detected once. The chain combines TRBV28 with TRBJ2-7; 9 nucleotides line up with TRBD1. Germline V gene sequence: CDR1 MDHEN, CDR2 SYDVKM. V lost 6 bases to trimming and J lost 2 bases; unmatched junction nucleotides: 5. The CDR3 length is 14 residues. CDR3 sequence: CASRGQGIPYEQYF. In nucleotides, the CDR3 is TGTGCCAGCAGGGGACAGGGAATACCCTACGAGCAGTACTTC.

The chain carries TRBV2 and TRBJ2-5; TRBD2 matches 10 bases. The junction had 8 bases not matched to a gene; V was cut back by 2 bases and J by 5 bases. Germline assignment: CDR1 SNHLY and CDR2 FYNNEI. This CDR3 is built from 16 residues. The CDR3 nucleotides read TGTGCCAGCAGTGAATTAGCTAGCGGGAGTTTGGAGACCCAGTACTTC. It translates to CASSELASGSLETQYF.